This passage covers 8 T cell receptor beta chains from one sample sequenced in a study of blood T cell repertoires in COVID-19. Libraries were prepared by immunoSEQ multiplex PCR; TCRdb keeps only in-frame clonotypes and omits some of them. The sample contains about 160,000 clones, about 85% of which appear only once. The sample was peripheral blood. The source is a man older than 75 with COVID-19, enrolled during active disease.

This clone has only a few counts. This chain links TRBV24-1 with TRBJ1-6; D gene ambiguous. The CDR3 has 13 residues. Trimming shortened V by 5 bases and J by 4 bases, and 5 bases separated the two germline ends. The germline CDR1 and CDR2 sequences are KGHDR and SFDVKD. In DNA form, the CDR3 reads TGTGCCACCAGTGCGGGGTATAATTCACCCCTCCACTTT. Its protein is CATSAGYNSPLHF.

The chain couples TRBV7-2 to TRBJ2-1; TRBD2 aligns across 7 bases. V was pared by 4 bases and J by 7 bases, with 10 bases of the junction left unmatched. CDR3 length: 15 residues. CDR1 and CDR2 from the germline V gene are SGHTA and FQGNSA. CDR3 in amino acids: CASSSLGLAENEQFF. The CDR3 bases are TGTGCCAGCAGCTCCTTGGGGCTAGCGGAGAATGAGCAGTTCTTC.

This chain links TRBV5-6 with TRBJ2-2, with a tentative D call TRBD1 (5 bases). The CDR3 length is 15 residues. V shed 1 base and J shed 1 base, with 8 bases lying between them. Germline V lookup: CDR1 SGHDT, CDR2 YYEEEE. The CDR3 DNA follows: TGTGCCAGCAGCTTGAGGCAGGGGAACACCGGGGAGCTGTTTTTT. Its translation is CASSLRQGNTGELFF.

CDR3 bases: TGTGCCAGCAGCCAAGTCTCGAACACTGAAGCTTTCTTT. It codes for CASSQVSNTEAFF. V usage is TRBV14 and J usage is TRBJ1-1; D remains ambiguous. The germline V gene encodes CDR1 SGHDN and CDR2 FVKESK. CDR3 length: 13 amino acids. Between the trimmed V and J ends, which lost 1 base and 1 base, there was a span of 4 bases. The whole variable domain, filled in from reference TRBV14 and TRBJ1-1, reads EAGVTQFPSHSVIEKGQTVTLRCDPISGHDNLYWYRRVMGKEIKFLLHFVKESKQDESGMPNNRFLAERTGGTYSTLKVQPAELEDSGVYFCASSQVSNTEAFFGQGTRLTVV.

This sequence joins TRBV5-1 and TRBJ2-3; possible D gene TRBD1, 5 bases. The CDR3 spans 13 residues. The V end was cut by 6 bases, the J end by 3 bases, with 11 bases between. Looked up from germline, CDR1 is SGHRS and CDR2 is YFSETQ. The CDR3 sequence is CASNQGPTDTQYF. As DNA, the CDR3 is TGCGCCAGCAATCAGGGCCCAACAGATACGCAGTATTTT.

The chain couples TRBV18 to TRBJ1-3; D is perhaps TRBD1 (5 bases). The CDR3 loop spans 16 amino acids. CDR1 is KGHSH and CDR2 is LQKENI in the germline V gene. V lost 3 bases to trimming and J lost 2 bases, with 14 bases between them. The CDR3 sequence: CASSPLLQGPGNTIYF. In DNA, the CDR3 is TGTGCCAGCTCACCCCTACTCCAGGGCCCTGGAAACACCATATATTTT.

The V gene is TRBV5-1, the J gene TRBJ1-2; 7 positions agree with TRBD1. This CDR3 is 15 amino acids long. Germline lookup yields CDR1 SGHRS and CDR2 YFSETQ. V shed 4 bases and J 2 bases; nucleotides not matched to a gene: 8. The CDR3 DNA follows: TGCGCCAGCAGCGCGCAGACAGGGAAGAACTATGGCTACACCTTC. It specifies CASSAQTGKNYGYTF. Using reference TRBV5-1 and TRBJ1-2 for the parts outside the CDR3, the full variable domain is KAGVTQTPRYLIKTRGQQVTLSCSPISGHRSVSWYQQTPGQGLQFLFEYFSETQRNKGNFPGRFSGRQFSNSRSEMNVSTLELGDSALYLCASSAQTGKNYGYTFGSGTRLTVV.

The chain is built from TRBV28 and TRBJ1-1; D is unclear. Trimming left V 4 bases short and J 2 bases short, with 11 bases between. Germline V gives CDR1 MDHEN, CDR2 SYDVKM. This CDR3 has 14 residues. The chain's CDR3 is CASSWSAVNTEAFF. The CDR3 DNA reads TGTGCCAGCAGTTGGTCCGCAGTCAACACTGAAGCTTTCTTT.